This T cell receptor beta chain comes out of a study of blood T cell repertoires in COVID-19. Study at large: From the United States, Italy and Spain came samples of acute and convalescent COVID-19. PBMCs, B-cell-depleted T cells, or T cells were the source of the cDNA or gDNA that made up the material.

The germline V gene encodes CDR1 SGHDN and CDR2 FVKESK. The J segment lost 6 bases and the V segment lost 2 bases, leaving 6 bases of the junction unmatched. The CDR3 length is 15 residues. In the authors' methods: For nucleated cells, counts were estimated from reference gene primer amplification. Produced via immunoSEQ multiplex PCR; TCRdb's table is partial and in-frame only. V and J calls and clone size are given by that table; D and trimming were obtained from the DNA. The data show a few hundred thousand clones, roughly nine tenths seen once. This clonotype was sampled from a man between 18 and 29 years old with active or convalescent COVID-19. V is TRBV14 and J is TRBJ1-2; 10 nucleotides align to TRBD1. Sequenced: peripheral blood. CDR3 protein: CASSQWTGGEDGYTF. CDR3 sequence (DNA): TGTGCCAGCAGCCAATGGACAGGGGGAGAGGATGGCTACACCTTC.